This TCR beta chain was sequenced in a study of cytomegalovirus exposure and HLA in healthy donors. The CDR3 is 14 residues long. Trimming stripped 1 base from V and 3 bases from J, with 10 bases between. The V gene's germline CDR1 is SGHNT and CDR2 YYREEE (reference sequence). The count of this clone is one. What it binds is not known. The PCR made use of 60 Vbeta and 13 Jbeta primers. The assay was immunoSEQ multiplex PCR, and TCRdb's table has in-frame clones only and misses some. The sample carries 100,000 to 150,000 clones, under 80% recorded once. Broader study findings: In a later analysis, productive TCRs from donors in an Asian-associated ancestry cluster reportedly carried fewer N-insertions than the cohort mean. The authors later found most CMV-associated TCR beta chains appeared HLA-restricted.

This rearrangement joins TRBV5-4 to TRBJ1-1; no reliable D call. Source material: PBMCs. The receptor was derived from a middle-aged man in good health and CMV-seropositive. The CDR3 reads CASSLLEQHTEAFF. The CDR3 nucleotides are TGTGCCAGCAGCTTGCTGGAGCAGCACACTGAAGCTTTCTTT. Full variable domain (remainder filled in from reference TRBV5-4 and TRBJ1-1): ETGVTQSPTHLIKTRGQQVTLRCSSQSGHNTVSWYQQALGQGPQFIFQYYREEENGRGNFPPRFSGLQFPNYSSELNVNALELDDSALYLCASSLLEQHTEAFFGQGTRLTVV.